The 30 T cell receptor beta chains below were found in one sample sequenced in a study of shared clonotypes between healthy human individuals. The table came from immunoSEQ multiplex PCR; TCRdb's copy has only in-frame clones and leaves some out. Of 1,500,000 or so clones in the sample, 98% to 99% were seen once. The sample comprised naive CD4+ T cells sorted from blood. Subset noted: CD45RA+ positively selected. The receptor source for this set is a man younger than 40 in good health.

The gene calls are TRBV10-2 and TRBJ2-7, with 8 bases identical to TRBD2. Trimming at V came to 1 base and at J to 0 bases, leaving 8 bases not matched to a gene. The CDR3 is made up of 17 amino acids. Germline V gives CDR1 WSHSY, CDR2 SAAADI. CDR3 DNA sequence: TGCGCCAGCAGTGAGTTGGGAGTAGCGGGGTCCTCCTACGAGCAGTACTTC. This translates into CASSELGVAGSSYEQYF.

V gene TRBV7-2 combines with J gene TRBJ2-1, with a weak D call TRBD1 (6 bases). The germline V gene has CDR1 SGHTA and CDR2 FQGNSA. The CDR3 runs 14 residues. The V and J ends lost 5 bases and 8 bases respectively, with 16 bases between them. The CDR3 sequence is CASSLNRVVHEQFF. The CDR3 DNA reads as TGTGCCAGCAGCCTAAACAGGGTAGTTCATGAGCAGTTCTTC.

This clone came up once. The chain has TRBV5-1 and TRBJ1-4; 8 bases align to TRBD1. V lost 4 bases, J lost 7 bases, and 15 bases stayed unmatched. The CDR3 consists of 17 residues. The germline gives CDR1 SGHRS, CDR2 YFSETQ. CDR3 in amino acids: CASSHGTGIISGEKLFF. CDR3 in DNA: TGCGCCAGCAGCCACGGGACAGGCATAATTTCGGGTGAAAAACTGTTTTTT.

CDR3 sequence: CASSWRRGSQETQYF. In nucleotides, the CDR3 is TGTGCCAGCAGCTGGCGGCGGGGTTCGCAAGAGACCCAGTACTTC. The chain links TRBV11-2 to TRBJ2-5; a weak D match, TRBD2 (6 bases). Per the germline V gene, CDR1 is SGHAT and CDR2 is FQNNGV. Trimming shortened V by 4 bases and J by 2 bases, and 14 bases separated the two germline ends. The CDR3 contains 15 residues.

The chain uses TRBV6-5 and TRBJ2-7; the match to TRBD1 covers 8 bases. This CDR3 contains 13 residues. From germline, CDR1 is MNHEY and CDR2 SVGAGI. V shed 7 bases and J 2 bases; nucleotides not matched to a gene: 4. The CDR3 sequence is CASNRQGPYEQYF. CDR3 coding DNA: TGTGCCAGCAACCGACAGGGGCCCTACGAGCAGTACTTC.

The rearrangement joins TRBV18 to TRBJ2-4; D possibly uses TRBD1 or TRBD2 (5 bases each). CDR3 length: 16 amino acids. Germline-derived CDR1 and CDR2 are KGHSH and LQKENI. Trimming left V 6 bases short and J 0 bases short, with 15 bases between. Written as DNA, the CDR3 is TGTGCCAGCTCCCCGCGACAGACTATAGCCAAAAACATTCAGTACTTC. Encoded protein: CASSPRQTIAKNIQYF.

The rearrangement joins TRBV23-1 to TRBJ2-5; a possible D gene is TRBD1 (6 bases). TRBV23-1 is recorded as an ORF, its role being uncertain. Trimming took 0 bases from V and 5 from J, leaving 22 bases between them. This CDR3 has 18 amino acids. The CDR3 nucleotides read TGCGCCAGCAGTCAATCCAGACGGGACAATCTTGTAATTGAGACCCAGTACTTC. Its protein product is CASSQSRRDNLVIETQYF.

The CDR3 reads CASSPLPSHVSYEQYF. The DNA for the CDR3 is TGTGCCAGCTCACCATTGCCGTCACATGTTTCCTACGAGCAGTACTTC. The genes are TRBV18 and TRBJ2-7, with D unclear. The V gene's germline CDR1 is KGHSH and CDR2 LQKENI. CDR3 length: 16 residues. Between the trimmed V and J ends, which lost 2 bases and 1 base, there was a span of 15 bases. Together with reference TRBV18 and TRBJ2-7, the CDR3 gives the full variable domain: NAGVMQNPRHLVRRRGQEARLRCSPMKGHSHVYWYRQLPEEGLKFMVYLQKENIIDESGMPKERFSAEFPKEGPSILRIQQVVRGDSAAYFCASSPLPSHVSYEQYFGPGTRLTVT.

The rearrangement joins TRBV13 to TRBJ2-7; 9 nucleotides match TRBD1. The CDR3 totals 16 residues. Trimming at V came to 0 bases and at J to 3 bases, leaving 6 bases not matched to a gene. Germline lookup yields CDR1 PRHDT and CDR2 FYEKMQ (reference sequence). CDR3: CASSLGGAGQGYEQYF. CDR3 sequence (DNA): TGTGCCAGCAGCTTAGGCGGGGCGGGACAGGGCTACGAGCAGTACTTC.

This clone appeared once. This chain joins TRBV19 and TRBJ2-3, with D possibly TRBD2 on 5 matching bases. This CDR3 has 15 residues. The germline CDR1 and CDR2 sequences are LNHDA and SQIVND (reference sequence). The V end lost 8 bases, the J end lost 6 bases, and 21 bases lay between the germline ends. This CDR3 is CASGPERARVDTQYF. CDR3 bases: TGTGCCAGTGGGCCTGAGAGGGCCCGGGTGGATACGCAGTATTTT.

The V call is TRBV28, the J call TRBJ1-2; D possibly corresponds to TRBD1 (5 bases). Trimming pared 7 bases from V and 6 bases from J, leaving 15 bases between. Germline CDR1 is MDHEN and CDR2 is SYDVKM. The CDR3 is 13 residues long. The CDR3 is CASNQGIFNGYTF. DNA of the CDR3: TGTGCCAGCAATCAGGGAATCTTTAATGGCTACACCTTC.

V and J are TRBV7-2 and TRBJ2-1; 7 bases line up with TRBD1. Unmatched junction bases numbered 5, after V lost 6 bases and J lost 0 bases. Germline CDR1 is SGHTA and CDR2 is FQGNSA. The CDR3 consists of 15 residues. The CDR3 spells CASSRGQSSYNEQFF. CDR3 nucleotides: TGTGCCAGCAGTAGGGGACAGAGCTCCTACAATGAGCAGTTCTTC.

For the CDR3, the DNA is TGTGCCAGCTCGCTGTCTCGCTATGGCTACACCTTC. Protein sequence: CASSLSRYGYTF. This chain connects TRBV5-6 to TRBJ1-2; D remains unclear. This CDR3 comprises 12 residues. The germline V and J ends were trimmed by 7 bases and 4 bases, with 11 bases remaining between them. Germline CDR1 SGHDT, CDR2 YYEEEE.

J is TRBJ2-1 and V is TRBV7-8; 10 bases agree with TRBD2. The length of the CDR3 is 16 residues. Germline trimming cut 6 bases from V and 3 bases from J; bases unmatched to any gene: 8. Germline-derived CDR1 and CDR2 are SGHVS and FQNEAQ. CDR3 sequence: CASSELSGRFYNEQFF. The CDR3 DNA follows: TGTGCCAGCAGTGAACTTAGCGGGAGGTTCTACAATGAGCAGTTCTTC.

V usage is TRBV6-1 and J usage is TRBJ2-7, with TRBD1 matching over 10 bases. The CDR3 has 13 amino acids. Germline trimming cut 8 bases from V and 4 bases from J; bases unmatched to any gene: 5. CDR1 is MNHNS, CDR2 SASEGT, per germline. CDR3 amino acids: CASLRTGGYEQYF. The CDR3 nucleotides are TGTGCCAGCCTACGGACAGGGGGGTACGAGCAGTACTTC.

The chain combines TRBV7-8 with TRBJ2-3; no clear D. This CDR3 is built from 13 residues. Trimming took off 1 base at V and 10 bases at J, with 12 bases between the two ends. Germline V lookup: CDR1 SGHVS, CDR2 FQNEAQ. The CDR3 bases are TGTGCCAGCAGCTTAGAGGTGGCGACTGCGCAGTATTTT. Protein sequence: CASSLEVATAQYF.

The chain links TRBV6-5 to TRBJ1-1; 8 bases line up with TRBD1. This CDR3 has 16 amino acids. The junction had 11 bases not matched to a gene; V was cut back by 4 bases and J by 4 bases. Germline CDR1 is MNHEY and CDR2 is SVGAGI. The DNA of the CDR3 is TGTGCCAGCAGTTCCATTCGGACAGGGCGGGGCACTGAAGCTTTCTTT. This gives the protein CASSSIRTGRGTEAFF.

The genes are TRBV6-5 and TRBJ1-1, with D possibly TRBD1 on 5 matching bases. The V and J ends lost 5 bases and 6 bases respectively, with 13 bases between them. Germline V gene lookup returns CDR1 MNHEY and CDR2 SVGAGI. The CDR3 runs 13 residues. CDR3 sequence reads: CASSRYQGAEAFF. CDR3 sequence (DNA): TGTGCCAGCAGTCGATACCAAGGGGCTGAAGCTTTCTTT.

As concerns this clone: The sample contains more than one DNA sequence encoding this CDR3. The rearrangement uses TRBV10-3 and TRBJ1-1; TRBD1 matches at 9 bases. Germline CDR1 and CDR2: ENHRY and SYGVKD. This CDR3 is built from 13 residues. The trim removed 6 bases at V and 2 bases at J, leaving 1 base unmatched. Here the CDR3 DNA reads TGTGCCATCAGGGGACAGGGCAACACTGAAGCTTTCTTT. Translating it yields CAIRGQGNTEAFF.

On this clone itself: The same CDR3 can be traced to other DNA sequences in this sample. This chain connects TRBV5-1 to TRBJ2-1; D gene unclear. The V gene lost 4 bases and the J gene lost 3 bases, with 5 bases spanning the gap. The CDR3 is 12 amino acids. Germline values: CDR1 SGHRS, CDR2 YFSETQ. For the CDR3, the DNA is TGCGCCAGCAGCCCTAACTACAATGAGCAGTTCTTC. Protein sequence: CASSPNYNEQFF.

The chain has TRBV18 and TRBJ1-4, with 10 bases matching TRBD1. V trimming: 5 bases; J trimming: 0 bases; junction bases outside the gene matches: 9. Germline CDR1 is KGHSH and CDR2 is LQKENI. The CDR3 contains 18 residues. In DNA, the CDR3 is TGTGCCAGCTCATCCCCGGGACAGGGGTCTCCAACTAATGAAAAACTGTTTTTT. Its protein product is CASSSPGQGSPTNEKLFF.

The chain couples TRBV7-9 to TRBJ2-3, with unresolved D. Germline CDR1 reads SEHNR; CDR2 reads FQNEAQ (reference sequence). The CDR3 sequence is 15 residues long. Between the trimmed V and J ends, which lost 5 bases and 0 bases, there was a span of 12 bases. CDR3 in DNA: TGTGCCAGCAGCCCGAGCTTGTCCAGCACAGATACGCAGTATTTT. Its protein is CASSPSLSSTDTQYF.

The rearrangement joins TRBV11-2 to TRBJ2-3; tentatively, D is TRBD1 (6 bases). CDR1 and CDR2 (germline): SGHAT, FQNNGV. Trimming cost V 1 base and J 0 bases, with 17 bases left between them. The CDR3 runs 18 residues. The CDR3 loop is CASSLGSVQGLSTDTQYF. CDR3 in DNA: TGTGCCAGCAGCTTAGGGTCGGTACAGGGCCTCAGCACAGATACGCAGTATTTT. Supplemented by reference TRBV11-2 and TRBJ2-3, the full variable domain reads EAGVAQSPRYKIIEKRQSVAFWCNPISGHATLYWYQQILGQGPKLLIQFQNNGVVDDSQLPKDRFSAERLKGVDSTLKIQPAKLEDSAVYLCASSLGSVQGLSTDTQYFGPGTRLTVL.

The genes are TRBV6-1 and TRBJ2-7; D remains ambiguous. V gave up 7 bases and J gave up 4 bases, with 8 bases separating them. Per germline, CDR1 MNHNS and CDR2 SASEGT. The CDR3 spans 11 residues. CDR3 DNA: TGTGCCAGCATCAAACATTACGAGCAGTACTTC. Translating gives CASIKHYEQYF.

CDR3 nucleotide sequence: TGTGCCAGCAGGGACAGGAATCAGCCCCAGCATTTT. Protein sequence: CASRDRNQPQHF. This chain connects TRBV7-9 to TRBJ1-5; 7 bases fit TRBD1. The germline V gene has CDR1 SEHNR and CDR2 FQNEAQ (reference sequence). The CDR3 is 12 residues long. The V and J ends lost 6 bases and 4 bases, in that order; junction bases with no gene match: 0.

The rearrangement links TRBV30 to TRBJ1-1, with 8 bases matching TRBD1. Trimming removed 3 bases from V and 0 bases from J; junction bases left unmatched: 3. Germline V gene lookup returns CDR1 GTSNPN and CDR2 SVGIG (reference sequence). CDR3 size: 14 residues. This CDR3 is CAWSKTGVNTEAFF. The CDR3 DNA reads as TGTGCCTGGAGCAAGACAGGGGTGAACACTGAAGCTTTCTTT. Combining the CDR3 with reference TRBV30 and TRBJ1-1 gives the whole variable domain SQTIHQWPATLVQPVGSPLSLECTVEGTSNPNLYWYRQAAGRGLQLLFYSVGIGQISSEVPQNLSASRPQDRQFILSSKKLLLSDSGFYLCAWSKTGVNTEAFFGQGTRLTVV.

The chain employs TRBV11-2 and TRBJ2-3; unclear D gene. Trimming stripped 5 bases from V and 3 bases from J, with 9 bases between. Germline V gene data show CDR1 as SGHAT and CDR2 as FQNNGV. This CDR3 comprises 13 residues. CDR3 in DNA: TGTGCCAGCAGCCGAGATCGTACAGATACGCAGTATTTT. This sequence encodes CASSRDRTDTQYF.

The chain joins TRBV5-4 to TRBJ2-7; TRBD1 agrees at 7 bases. V shed 0 bases and J 5 bases; nucleotides not matched to a gene: 8. The CDR3 totals 15 residues. Germline CDR1 SGHNT, CDR2 YYREEE (reference sequence). This CDR3 reads CASSLAKQGINEQYF. The CDR3 nucleotides are TGTGCCAGCAGCTTGGCCAAACAGGGGATCAACGAGCAGTACTTC.

This chain uses TRBV7-9 with TRBJ2-1, with 7 bases aligning to TRBD2. CDR3 length: 17 amino acids. The V and J ends lost 4 bases and 9 bases, in that order; junction bases with no gene match: 18. Germline V gene sequence: CDR1 SEHNR, CDR2 FQNEAQ (reference sequence). The CDR3 DNA reads as TGTGCCAGCAGCTCGCCATACCCCCCAGGCGGGAGAAGTGAGCAGTTCTTC. Translation gives CASSSPYPPGGRSEQFF.

V usage is TRBV5-6 and J usage is TRBJ1-1; D is possibly TRBD1 (6 bases). The V gene lost 4 bases and the J gene lost 5 bases, with 15 bases spanning the gap. The CDR3 extends over 14 amino acids. The germline V gene has CDR1 SGHDT and CDR2 YYEEEE. CDR3 sequence (DNA): TGTGCCAGCAGCCGACTCAGGGGTTGGACTGAAGCTTTCTTT. This codes for CASSRLRGWTEAFF. Using reference TRBV5-6 and TRBJ1-1 for the parts outside the CDR3, the full variable domain is DAGVTQSPTHLIKTRGQQVTLRCSPKSGHDTVSWYQQALGQGPQFIFQYYEEEERQRGNFPDRFSGHQFPNYSSELNVNALLLGDSALYLCASSRLRGWTEAFFGQGTRLTVV.